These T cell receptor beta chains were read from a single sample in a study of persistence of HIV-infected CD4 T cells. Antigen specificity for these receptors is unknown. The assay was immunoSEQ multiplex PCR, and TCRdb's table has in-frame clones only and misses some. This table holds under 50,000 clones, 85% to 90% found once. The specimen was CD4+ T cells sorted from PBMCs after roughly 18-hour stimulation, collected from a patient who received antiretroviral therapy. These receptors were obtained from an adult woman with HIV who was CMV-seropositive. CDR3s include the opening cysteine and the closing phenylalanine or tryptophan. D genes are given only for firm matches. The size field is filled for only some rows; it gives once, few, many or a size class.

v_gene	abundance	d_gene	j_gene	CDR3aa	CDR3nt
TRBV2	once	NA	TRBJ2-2	CASSNSGLSTGELFF	TGTGCCAGCAGTAACAGCGGGCTTAGTACCGGGGAGCTGTTTTTT
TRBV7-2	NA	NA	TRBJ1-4	CASSPGLINEKLFF	TGTGCCAGCAGCCCGGGACTGATTAATGAAAAACTGTTTTTT
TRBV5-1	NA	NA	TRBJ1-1	CASKHWENTEAFF	TGCGCCAGCAAACACTGGGAGAACACTGAAGCTTTCTTT
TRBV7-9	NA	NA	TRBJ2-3	CASSSAGDTQYF	TGTGCCAGCAGCTCTGCGGGGGATACGCAGTATTTT
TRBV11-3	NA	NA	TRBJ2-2	CASSGPGRSTGELFF	TGTGCCAGCAGCGGCCCGGGACGGAGCACCGGGGAGCTGTTTTTT
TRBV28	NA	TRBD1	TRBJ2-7	CASRTGGSVGEQYF	TGTGCCAGTAGGACAGGCGGCTCCGTTGGCGAGCAGTACTTC
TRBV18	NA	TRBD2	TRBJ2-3	CASSPLAGGPDTQYF	TGTGCCAGCTCACCACTAGCGGGAGGGCCAGATACGCAGTATTTT
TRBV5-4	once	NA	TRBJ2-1	CASSRSWDEQFF	TGTGCCAGCAGCCGCTCATGGGATGAGCAGTTCTTC
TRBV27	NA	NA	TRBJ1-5	CASSSGLGYQPQHF	TGTGCCAGCAGTTCGGGTCTAGGGTATCAGCCCCAGCATTTT
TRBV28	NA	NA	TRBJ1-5	CASEGQHF	TGTGCCAGCGAGGGTCAGCATTTT
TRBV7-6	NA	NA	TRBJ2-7	CASSLVGSGTSYEQYF	TGTGCCAGCAGCTTAGTGGGCAGCGGGACATCCTACGAGCAGTACTTC
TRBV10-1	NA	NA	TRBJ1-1	CARLGETEAFF	TGCGCCAGGCTTGGGGAGACTGAAGCTTTCTTT